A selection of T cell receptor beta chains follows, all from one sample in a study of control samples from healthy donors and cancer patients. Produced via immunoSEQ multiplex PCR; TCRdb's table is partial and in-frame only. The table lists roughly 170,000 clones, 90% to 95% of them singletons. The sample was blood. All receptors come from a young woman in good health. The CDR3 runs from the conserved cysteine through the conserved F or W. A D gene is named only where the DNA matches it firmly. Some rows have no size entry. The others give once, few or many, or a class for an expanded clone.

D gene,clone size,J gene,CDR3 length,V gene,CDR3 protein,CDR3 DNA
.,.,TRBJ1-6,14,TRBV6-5,CASSYPDRNSPLHF,TGTGCCAGCAGTTACCCGGACAGAAATTCACCCCTCCACTTT
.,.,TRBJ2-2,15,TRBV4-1,CASSQYNRGPDSLFF,TGCGCCAGCAGCCAATATAATCGGGGTCCGGATAGCCTGTTTTTT
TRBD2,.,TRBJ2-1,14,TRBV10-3,CAISPSGPYNEQFF,TGTGCCATCAGTCCTAGCGGCCCCTACAATGAGCAGTTCTTC
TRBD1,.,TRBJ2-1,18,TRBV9,CASSAGQGIRFRGNEQFF,TGTGCCAGCAGCGCGGGACAGGGTATCAGGTTTCGGGGCAATGAGCAGTTCTTC
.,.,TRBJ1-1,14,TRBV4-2,CASSRLLEVAEAFF,TGTGCCAGCAGCCGACTACTTGAGGTCGCTGAAGCTTTCTTT
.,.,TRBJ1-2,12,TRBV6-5,CASTRGGYGYTF,TGTGCCAGCACCCGGGGGGGGTATGGCTACACCTTC
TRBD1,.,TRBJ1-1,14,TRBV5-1,CASSLAGQGGEAFF,TGCGCCAGCAGCTTGGCGGGACAGGGGGGTGAAGCTTTCTTT
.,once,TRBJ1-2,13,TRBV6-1,CASSEQLGYGYTF,TGTGCCAGCAGTGAACAACTAGGCTATGGCTACACCTTC
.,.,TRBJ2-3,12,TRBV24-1,CATSATPDTQYF,TGTGCCACCAGTGCGACTCCAGATACGCAGTATTTT
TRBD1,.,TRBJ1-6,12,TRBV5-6,CASSSLQGWLHF,TGTGCCAGCAGCTCCTTACAGGGGTGGCTCCACTTT
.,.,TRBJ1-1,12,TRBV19,CASSMPGTEAFF,TGTGCCAGTAGTATGCCGGGGACTGAAGCTTTCTTT
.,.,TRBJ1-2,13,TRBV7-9,CASSLAGHYGYTF,TGTGCCAGCAGCTTAGCAGGGCACTATGGCTACACCTTC
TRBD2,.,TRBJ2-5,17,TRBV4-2,CASSPYRLAGGEETQYF,TGTGCCAGCAGCCCGTACCGACTAGCGGGAGGGGAGGAGACCCAGTACTTC
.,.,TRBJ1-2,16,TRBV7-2,CASSQDSRLANYGYTF,TGTGCCAGCAGTCAAGACAGTCGCCTAGCTAACTATGGCTACACCTTC
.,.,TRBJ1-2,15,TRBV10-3,CAISDSDRLDGGYTF,TGTGCCATCAGTGACTCCGACAGGCTAGATGGTGGCTACACCTTC
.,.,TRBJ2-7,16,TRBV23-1,CASSHQAGQSRYEQYF,TGCGCCAGCAGTCACCAAGCGGGACAGAGTCGTTACGAGCAGTACTTC
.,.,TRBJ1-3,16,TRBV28,CASSTYPGSSGNTIYF,TGTGCCAGCAGTACCTACCCAGGGAGCTCTGGAAACACCATATATTTT
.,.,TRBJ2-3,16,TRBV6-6,CAIQALRRAPTDTQYF,TGTGCCATCCAGGCTCTGCGGCGGGCCCCCACAGATACGCAGTATTTT
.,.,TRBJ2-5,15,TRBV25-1,CASSRRDVGQETQYF,TGTGCCAGCAGCCGCCGGGACGTGGGACAAGAGACCCAGTACTTC
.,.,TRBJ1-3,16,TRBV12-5,CASNSDQDGSGNTIYF,TGTGCTAGCAATTCTGACCAGGACGGATCTGGAAACACCATATATTTT
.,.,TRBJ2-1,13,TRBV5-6,CASSIQGSDEQFF,TGTGCCAGCAGCATACAGGGCTCCGATGAGCAGTTCTTC
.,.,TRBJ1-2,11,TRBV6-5,CASAGPRGHTF,TGTGCCAGCGCAGGGCCCCGGGGCCACACCTTC
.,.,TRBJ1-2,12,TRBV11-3,CASSLDGYGYTF,TGTGCCAGCAGCTTAGACGGGTACGGCTACACCTTC
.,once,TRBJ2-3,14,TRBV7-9,CASSSATGPDTQYF,TGTGCCAGCAGCTCTGCGACTGGACCAGATACGCAGTATTTT
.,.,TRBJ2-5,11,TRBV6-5,CATLAKETQYF,TGTGCCACCCTAGCCAAAGAGACCCAGTACTTC
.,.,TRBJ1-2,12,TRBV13,CASSLTVDGYTF,TGTGCCAGCAGCTTAACTGTCGATGGCTACACCTTC
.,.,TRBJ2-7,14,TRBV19,CASKRRDFSYEQYF,TGTGCCAGTAAAAGAAGGGACTTCTCCTACGAGCAGTACTTC
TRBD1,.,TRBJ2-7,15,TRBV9,CASSPRTGSSYEQYF,TGTGCCAGCAGCCCCCGGACAGGGTCCTCCTACGAGCAGTACTTC
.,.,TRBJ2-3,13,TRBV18,CASSPPSTDTQYF,TGTGCCAGCTCACCCCCTAGCACAGATACGCAGTATTTT
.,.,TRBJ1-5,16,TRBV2,CASRTGRGRSNQPQHF,TGTGCCAGCAGGACAGGCAGGGGCCGGAGCAATCAGCCCCAGCATTTT
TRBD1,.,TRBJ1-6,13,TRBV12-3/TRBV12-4,CASSGGVNSPLHF,TGTGCCTCCTCAGGGGGGGTGAATTCACCCCTCCACTTT
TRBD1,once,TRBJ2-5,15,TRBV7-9,CASSLTGTVLETQYF,TGTGCCAGCAGTTTGACCGGGACAGTACTGGAGACCCAGTACTTC
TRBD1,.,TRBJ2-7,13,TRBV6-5,CASSADRFYEQYF,TGTGCCAGCAGCGCGGACAGGTTCTACGAGCAGTACTTC
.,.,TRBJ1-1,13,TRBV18,CASSPQGHTEAFF,TGTGCCAGCTCACCACAGGGTCACACTGAAGCTTTCTTT
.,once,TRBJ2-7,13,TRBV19,CASSMGSSYEQYF,TGTGCCAGTAGTATGGGCTCCTCCTACGAGCAGTACTTC
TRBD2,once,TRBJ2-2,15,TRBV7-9,CASSSFRAGGGELFF,TGTGCCAGCAGCTCCTTCCGCGCGGGAGGCGGGGAGCTGTTTTTT
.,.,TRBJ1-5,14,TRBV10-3,CASSQGYGNQPQHF,TGTGCCTCCTCGCAGGGATATGGCAATCAGCCCCAGCATTTT
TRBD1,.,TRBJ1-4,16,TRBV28,CASSLRTGGYNEKLFF,TGTGCCAGCAGTCTCCGGACAGGGGGATATAATGAAAAACTGTTTTTT
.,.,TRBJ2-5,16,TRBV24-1,CATSDFVWGFGETQYF,TGTGCCACCAGTGATTTTGTGTGGGGGTTTGGAGAGACCCAGTACTTC
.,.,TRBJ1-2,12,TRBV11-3,CASSSQNYGYTF,TGTGCCAGCAGCTCACAGAACTATGGCTACACCTTC
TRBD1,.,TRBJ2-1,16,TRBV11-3,CASSIGQGNPSNEQFF,TGTGCCAGCAGCATTGGACAGGGCAACCCTTCGAATGAGCAGTTCTTC
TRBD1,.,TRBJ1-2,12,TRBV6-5,CASRGTGDGYTF,TGTGCCAGCAGGGGGACAGGGGATGGCTACACCTTC
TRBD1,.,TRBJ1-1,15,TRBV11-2,CASSLTGGSNTEAFF,TGTGCCAGCAGCTTAACAGGGGGCTCCAACACTGAAGCTTTCTTT
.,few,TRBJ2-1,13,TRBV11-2,CASSLPQGLEQFF,TGTGCCAGCAGCTTACCACAGGGTCTCGAGCAGTTCTTC
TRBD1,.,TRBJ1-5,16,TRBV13,CASSLRDRGSDQPQHF,TGTGCCAGCAGCTTACGGGACAGGGGATCCGATCAGCCCCAGCATTTT
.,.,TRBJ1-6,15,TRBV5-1,CASSLQGEDNSPLHF,TGCGCCAGCAGCTTGCAGGGTGAAGATAATTCACCCCTCCACTTT
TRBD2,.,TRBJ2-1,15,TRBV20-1,CSASAATSGYNEQFF,TGCAGTGCTAGTGCTGCGACTAGCGGTTACAATGAGCAGTTCTTC
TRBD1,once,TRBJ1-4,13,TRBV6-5,CASTRTGREKLFF,TGTGCCAGCACCAGGACAGGGAGGGAAAAACTGTTTTTT